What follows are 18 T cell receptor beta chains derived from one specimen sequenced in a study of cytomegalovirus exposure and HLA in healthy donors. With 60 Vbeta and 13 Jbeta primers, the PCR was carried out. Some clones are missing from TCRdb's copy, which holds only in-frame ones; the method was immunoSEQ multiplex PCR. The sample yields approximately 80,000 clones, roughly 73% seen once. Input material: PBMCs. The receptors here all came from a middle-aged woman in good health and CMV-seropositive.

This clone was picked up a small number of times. As DNA, the CDR3 is TGCGCCAGCAGCCAAGAACCCCACGACAGGGGACACTCACCCCTCCACTTT. It yields the protein CASSQEPHDRGHSPLHF. The chain combines TRBV4-3 with TRBJ1-6; the match to TRBD1 covers 8 bases. The germline CDR1 and CDR2 sequences are LGHNA and YSLEER. The junction had 11 bases not matched to a gene; V was cut back by 0 bases and J by 10 bases. The CDR3 runs 17 residues.

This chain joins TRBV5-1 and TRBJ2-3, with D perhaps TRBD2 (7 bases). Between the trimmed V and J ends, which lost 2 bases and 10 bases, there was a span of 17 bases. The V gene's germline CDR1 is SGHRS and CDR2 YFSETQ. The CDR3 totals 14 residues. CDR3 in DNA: TGCGCCAGCAGCTTCCGGCAGCGGGGACAAGCGCAGTATTTT. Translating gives CASSFRQRGQAQYF.

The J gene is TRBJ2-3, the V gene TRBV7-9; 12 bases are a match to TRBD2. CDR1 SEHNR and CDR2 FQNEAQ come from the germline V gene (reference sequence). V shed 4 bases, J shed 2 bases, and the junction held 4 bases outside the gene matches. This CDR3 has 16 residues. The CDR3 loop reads CASSWGTSGPTDTQYF. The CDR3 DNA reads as TGTGCCAGCAGCTGGGGGACTAGCGGGCCCACAGATACGCAGTATTTT.

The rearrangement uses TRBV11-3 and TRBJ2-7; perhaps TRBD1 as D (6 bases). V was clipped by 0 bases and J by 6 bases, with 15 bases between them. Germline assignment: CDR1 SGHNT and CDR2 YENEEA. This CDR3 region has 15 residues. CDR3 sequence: CASSLDGQSGFEQYF. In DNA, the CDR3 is TGTGCCAGCAGCTTAGATGGACAGTCTGGGTTCGAGCAGTACTTC.

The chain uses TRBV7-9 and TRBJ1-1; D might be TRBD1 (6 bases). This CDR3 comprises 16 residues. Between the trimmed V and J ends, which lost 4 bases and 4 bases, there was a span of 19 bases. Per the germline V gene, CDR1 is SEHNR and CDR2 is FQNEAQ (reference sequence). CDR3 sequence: CASSSPQTGRGTEAFF. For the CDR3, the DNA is TGTGCCAGCAGCTCCCCCCAGACAGGTCGCGGCACTGAAGCTTTCTTT.

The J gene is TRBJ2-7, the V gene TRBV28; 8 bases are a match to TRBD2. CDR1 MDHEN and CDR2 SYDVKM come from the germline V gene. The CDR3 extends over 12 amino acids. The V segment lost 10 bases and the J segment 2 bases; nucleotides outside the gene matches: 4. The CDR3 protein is CATSGRAYEQYF. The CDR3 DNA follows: TGTGCCACCTCCGGGAGGGCCTACGAGCAGTACTTC.

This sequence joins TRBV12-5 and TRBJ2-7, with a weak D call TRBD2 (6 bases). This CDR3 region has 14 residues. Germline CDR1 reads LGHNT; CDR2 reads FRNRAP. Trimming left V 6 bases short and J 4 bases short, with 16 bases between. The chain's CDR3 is CASGPFGGRYEQYF. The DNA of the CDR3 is TGTGCTAGTGGCCCTTTCGGGGGACGGTACGAGCAGTACTTC.

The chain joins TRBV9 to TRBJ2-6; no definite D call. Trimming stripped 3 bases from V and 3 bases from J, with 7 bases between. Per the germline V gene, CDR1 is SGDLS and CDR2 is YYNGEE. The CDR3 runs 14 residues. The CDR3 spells CASSDAGGANVLTF. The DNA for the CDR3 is TGTGCCAGCAGCGACGCCGGTGGGGCCAACGTCCTGACTTTC. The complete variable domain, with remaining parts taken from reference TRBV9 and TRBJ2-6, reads DSGVTQTPKHLITATGQRVTLRCSPRSGDLSVYWYQQSLDQGLQFLIQYYNGEERAKGNILERFSAQQFPDLHSELNLSSLELGDSALYFCASSDAGGANVLTFGAGSRLTVL.

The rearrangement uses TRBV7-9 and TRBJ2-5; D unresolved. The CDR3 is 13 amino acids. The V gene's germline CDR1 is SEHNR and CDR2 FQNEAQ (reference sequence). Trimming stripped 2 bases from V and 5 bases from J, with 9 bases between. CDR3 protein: CASSLNSWETQYF. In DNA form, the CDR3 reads TGTGCCAGCAGCTTAAATAGCTGGGAGACCCAGTACTTC.

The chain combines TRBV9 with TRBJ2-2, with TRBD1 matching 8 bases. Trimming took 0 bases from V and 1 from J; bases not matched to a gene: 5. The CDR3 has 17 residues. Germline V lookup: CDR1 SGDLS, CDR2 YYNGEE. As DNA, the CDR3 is TGTGCCAGCAGCGTAGGTCAGGGGGCGTTGAACACCGGGGAGCTGTTTTTT. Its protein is CASSVGQGALNTGELFF.

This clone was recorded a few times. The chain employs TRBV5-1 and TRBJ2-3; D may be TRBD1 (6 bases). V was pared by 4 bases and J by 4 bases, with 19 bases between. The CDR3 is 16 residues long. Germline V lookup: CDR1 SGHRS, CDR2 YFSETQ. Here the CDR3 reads CASSPGITGSADTQYF. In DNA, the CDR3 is TGCGCCAGCAGCCCCGGGATTACAGGGTCGGCAGATACGCAGTATTTT.

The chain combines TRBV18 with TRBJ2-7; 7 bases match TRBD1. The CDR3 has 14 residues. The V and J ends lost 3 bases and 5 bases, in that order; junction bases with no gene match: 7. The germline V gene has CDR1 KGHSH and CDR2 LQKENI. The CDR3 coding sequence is TGTGCCAGCTCACCTCGACAGGGTATGGACGAGCAGTACTTC. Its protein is CASSPRQGMDEQYF.

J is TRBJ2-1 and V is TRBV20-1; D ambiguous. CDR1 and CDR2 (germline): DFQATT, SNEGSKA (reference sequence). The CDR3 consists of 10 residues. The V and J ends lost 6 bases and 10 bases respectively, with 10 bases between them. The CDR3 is CSANYGEQFF. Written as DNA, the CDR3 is TGCAGTGCGAACTACGGGGAGCAGTTCTTC.

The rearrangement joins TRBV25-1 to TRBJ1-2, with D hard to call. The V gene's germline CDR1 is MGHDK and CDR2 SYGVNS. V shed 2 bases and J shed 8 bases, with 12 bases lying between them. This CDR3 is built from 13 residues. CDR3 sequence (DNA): TGTGCCAGCAGTGAACCCCCCGACACCGGCTACACCTTC. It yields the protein CASSEPPDTGYTF.

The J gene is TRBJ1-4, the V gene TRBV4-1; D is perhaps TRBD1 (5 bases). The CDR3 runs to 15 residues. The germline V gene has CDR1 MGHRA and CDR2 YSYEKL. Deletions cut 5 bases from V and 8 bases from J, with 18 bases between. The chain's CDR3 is CASSEESREGEKLFF. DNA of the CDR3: TGCGCCAGCAGCGAGGAAAGCAGGGAGGGGGAAAAACTGTTTTTT.

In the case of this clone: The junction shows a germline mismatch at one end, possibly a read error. CDR3 loop: CASSTRRRGLSPLHF. For the CDR3, the DNA is TGTGCCAGCAGTACACGTCGGCGAGGGTTGTCACCTCTCCACTTT. The chain carries TRBV27 and TRBJ1-6; no clear D. CDR1 MNHEY and CDR2 SMNVEV come from the germline V gene (reference sequence). The CDR3 runs to 15 residues.

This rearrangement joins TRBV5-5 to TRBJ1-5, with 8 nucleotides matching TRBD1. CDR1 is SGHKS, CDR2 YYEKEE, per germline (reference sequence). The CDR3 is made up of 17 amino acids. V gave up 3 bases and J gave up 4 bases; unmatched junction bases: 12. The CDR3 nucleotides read TGTGCCAGCAGCTCAACGACAGGGGATATAGCAAATCAGCCCCAGCATTTT. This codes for CASSSTTGDIANQPQHF.

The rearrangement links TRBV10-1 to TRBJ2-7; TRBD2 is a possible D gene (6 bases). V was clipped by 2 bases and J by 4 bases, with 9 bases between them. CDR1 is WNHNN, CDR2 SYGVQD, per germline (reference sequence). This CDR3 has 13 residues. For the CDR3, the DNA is TGCGCCAGCAGTGAGGGAGGGGTGTACGAGCAGTACTTC. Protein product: CASSEGGVYEQYF.